The present TCR beta chain was sequenced within a study of blood T cells in healthy people across ages. It was with a sample-barcoded 5' primer and a J-beta primer mix that a second PCR of roughly 7 to 12 cycles was run. TCRdb redid the calling of the 5' RACE reads with MiXCR, one entry per CDR3 protein. The sample shows under 700,000 distinct CDR3 sequences, approximately 25% of them seen only once. After removal of 2 bases from V and 6 bases from J, the junction contained 6 bases not matched to a gene. Germline V gene lookup returns CDR1 DFQATT and CDR2 SNEGSKA (reference sequence). The CDR3 sequence is 15 residues long. These same data were also listed under a study on T cells of mothers and their children. This second report adds: With the M1S primer of the second PCR, sample barcodes and 2-4 random nucleotides were added.

This TCR came from a boy younger than 18 in good health. Sequenced material: blood. V usage is TRBV20-1 and J usage is TRBJ2-1; 11 bases map to TRBD2. This chain's CDR3 is CSARSSGRAPNEQFF. The CDR3 coding sequence is TGCAGTGCTAGAAGTAGCGGGAGGGCCCCCAATGAGCAGTTCTTC.